This entry is about one TCR beta chain. This sample is drawn from a study of blood T cell repertoires in COVID-19. On the study more broadly: Acute-phase and convalescent COVID-19 samples originated in the United States, Italy and Spain. PBMCs, B-cell-depleted T cells, or T cells provided the cDNA or gDNA that made up the material.

The Seattle patients joined while their infection was active and were tracked longitudinally afterward. In the original workflow: Using reference gene primer amplification, nucleated cell counts were estimated. TCRdb keeps only in-frame clones here, not all; method: immunoSEQ multiplex PCR. For V, J and clone size, that table is used; D and trimming come from the DNA. The table includes roughly 570,000 clones, 85% to 90% detected once. The sequence came from a woman aged 45-60 years with COVID-19, enrolled during active disease. Sequencing was done on a sample of peripheral blood.

CDR3: CAWDRVNSPLHF. The CDR3 DNA is TGTGCCTGGGACAGGGTGAATTCACCCCTCCACTTT. V gene TRBV30 combines with J gene TRBJ1-6; 7 nucleotides agree with TRBD1. The ends lost 5 bases at V and 7 bases at J; junction bases unmatched: 2. Germline assignment: CDR1 GTSNPN and CDR2 SVGIG (reference sequence). The CDR3 extends over 12 amino acids.